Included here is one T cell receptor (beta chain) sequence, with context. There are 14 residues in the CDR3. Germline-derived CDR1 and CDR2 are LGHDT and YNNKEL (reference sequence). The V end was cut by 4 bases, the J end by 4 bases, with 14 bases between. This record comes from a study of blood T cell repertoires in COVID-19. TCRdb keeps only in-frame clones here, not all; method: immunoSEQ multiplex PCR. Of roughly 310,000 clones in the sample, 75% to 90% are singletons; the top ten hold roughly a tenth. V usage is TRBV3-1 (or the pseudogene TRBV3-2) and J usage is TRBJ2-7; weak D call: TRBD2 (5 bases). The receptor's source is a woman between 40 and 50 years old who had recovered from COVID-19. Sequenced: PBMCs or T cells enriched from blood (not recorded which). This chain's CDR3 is CASSLSWGVYEQYF. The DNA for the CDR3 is TGTGCCAGCAGCCTCAGTTGGGGAGTGTACGAGCAGTACTTC.